A selection of T cell receptor beta chains follows, all from one sample in a study of blood T cells in healthy people across ages. TCRdb ran MiXCR on the 5' RACE reads and lists one entry per CDR3 protein. The table has about 1.5 million distinct CDR3 sequences, around 42% seen once; the top ten hold 7.9%. Sequenced input: blood. Source of these receptors: a woman aged 18-35 years in good health. Both conserved end residues are part of each CDR3. A D gene is named only where the DNA matches it firmly. A clone size is listed for some rows: how often the clone was seen (once, few, many), or a class if it is expanded.

-	13	TRBV10-3	-	TRBJ1-4	CATHEGLNEKLFF	TGTGCCACGCACGAGGGACTGAATGAAAAACTGTTTTTT
-	15	TRBV10-3	TRBD2	TRBJ2-3	CAISALAGGIDTQYF	TGTGCCATCAGTGCCCTAGCGGGAGGCATAGATACGCAGTATTTT
few	14	TRBV7-2	TRBD1	TRBJ1-4	CASSEGAGFEKLFF	TGTGCCAGCAGCGAGGGGGCAGGATTCGAAAAACTGTTTTTT
few	18	TRBV21-1	-	TRBJ2-4	CASSKGEGQGKVKNIQYF	TGTGCCAGCAGCAAAGGGGAGGGACAGGGGAAAGTCAAAAACATTCAGTACTTC
-	14	TRBV3-1	-	TRBJ2-7	CASSQEARAGEQYF	TGTGCCAGCAGCCAAGAAGCACGGGCAGGCGAGCAGTACTTC
-	16	TRBV12-3/TRBV12-4	TRBD1	TRBJ1-5	CASSLGGQGARQPQHF	TGTGCCAGCAGTCTAGGGGGACAGGGGGCGAGACAGCCCCAGCATTTT
few	14	TRBV27	-	TRBJ2-7	CASTSSGRVYEQYF	TGTGCCAGCACCTCGTCCGGCAGGGTATACGAGCAGTACTTC
-	17	TRBV7-9	TRBD1	TRBJ2-7	CASSTPQAGTGLLEQYF	TGTGCCAGCAGCACCCCCCAAGCCGGGACAGGTTTACTCGAGCAGTACTTC
few	13	TRBV4-1	TRBD1	TRBJ2-7	CASTGQGAHEQYF	TGCGCCAGCACGGGACAGGGGGCTCACGAGCAGTACTTC
few	12	TRBV15	-	TRBJ2-3	CATSRDPYTQYF	TGTGCCACCAGCAGAGATCCGTATACGCAGTATTTT
-	15	TRBV5-1	-	TRBJ2-5	CASSLAHGTQETQYF	TGCGCCAGCAGCTTGGCCCACGGAACTCAAGAGACCCAGTACTTC
-	12	TRBV29-1	-	TRBJ2-5	CSRGGLQETQYF	TGCAGCCGAGGCGGATTACAAGAGACCCAGTACTTC
-	12	TRBV11-2	-	TRBJ2-4	CASSLPTYIQYF	TGTGCCAGCAGCCTTCCGACATACATTCAGTACTTC
once	12	TRBV6-2/TRBV6-3	-	TRBJ2-7	CASSYSMYEQYF	TGTGCCAGCAGTTACTCGATGTACGAGCAGTACTTC
-	13	TRBV29-1	TRBD1	TRBJ1-2	CSGGGQGPYGYTF	TGCAGCGGTGGCGGACAGGGGCCCTATGGCTACACCTTC
few	13	TRBV12-3/TRBV12-4	TRBD1	TRBJ2-3	CASRKQGVDTQYF	TGTGCCAGCAGAAAACAGGGGGTAGATACGCAGTATTTT
-	13	TRBV5-1	TRBD2	TRBJ2-5	CASSPSGTETQYF	TGCGCCAGCAGTCCTAGCGGGACGGAGACCCAGTACTTC
once	14	TRBV5-1	TRBD2	TRBJ2-3	CVSSHGTTKDTQYF	TGCGTCAGCAGCCACGGGACTACTAAGGATACGCAGTATTTT
-	14	TRBV10-3	-	TRBJ1-2	CAISDPGRDYGYTF	TGTGCCATCAGTGACCCCGGCAGGGACTATGGCTACACCTTC
few	14	TRBV20-1	-	TRBJ2-1	CSALSRELYNEQFF	TGCAGTGCCCTGTCGCGGGAACTCTACAATGAGCAGTTCTTC
few	18	TRBV3-1	-	TRBJ1-2	CASSQDLDVRASSYGYTF	TGTGCCAGCAGCCAAGATCTTGATGTCAGGGCATCTTCCTATGGCTACACCTTC
-	16	TRBV2	TRBD1	TRBJ1-4	CASSSDRPATNEKLFF	TGTGCCAGCAGTTCGGACAGGCCTGCAACTAATGAAAAACTGTTTTTT
-	15	TRBV11-1	-	TRBJ2-1	CASSFVTSFYNEQFF	TGTGCCAGCAGCTTCGTTACAAGCTTCTACAATGAGCAGTTCTTC
few	14	TRBV10-3	TRBD1	TRBJ2-7	CAIREGTGTVEQYF	TGTGCCATCAGAGAGGGGACAGGAACGGTCGAGCAGTACTTC
-	13	TRBV12-3/TRBV12-4	-	TRBJ2-7	CASSLNGYGEQYF	TGTGCCAGCAGTCTTAACGGGTACGGCGAGCAGTACTTC
few	17	TRBV9	TRBD1	TRBJ1-2	CASSVEVLKTGDYGYTF	TGTGCCAGCAGCGTAGAAGTTCTTAAGACAGGGGACTATGGCTACACCTTC
-	12	TRBV29-1	TRBD1	TRBJ1-2	CSVGQGESGYTF	TGCAGCGTCGGACAGGGGGAGAGTGGCTACACCTTC
-	16	TRBV5-1	-	TRBJ1-4	CASSLDASGFSEKLFF	TGCGCCAGCAGCTTGGATGCGTCAGGGTTTAGCGAAAAACTGTTTTTT
-	20	TRBV29-1	-	TRBJ2-6	CSSPKGGPVPALSGANVLTF	TGCAGCTCCCCTAAGGGGGGCCCCGTGCCAGCCCTCTCTGGGGCCAACGTCCTGACTTTC
-	12	TRBV7-3	-	TRBJ2-5	CASSSLGSEQYF	TGTGCCAGCAGCTCCCTAGGTAGTGAGCAGTACTTC
-	15	TRBV4-1	-	TRBJ1-4	CAGTPGAASREKLFF	TGCGCCGGCACCCCTGGGGCAGCTAGCAGGGAAAAACTGTTTTTT
few	16	TRBV3-1	TRBD2	TRBJ2-1	CASSPPQAGPYNEQFF	TGTGCCAGCAGCCCCCCCCAAGCGGGGCCCTACAATGAGCAGTTCTTC
-	11	TRBV25-1	-	TRBJ1-2	CASNDGYGYTF	TGTGCCAGCAACGACGGCTATGGCTACACCTTC
few	17	TRBV11-2	-	TRBJ2-5	CASSLASDPYLAETQYF	TGTGCCAGCAGCTTAGCCTCAGACCCATACTTAGCGGAGACCCAGTACTTC
-	15	TRBV21-1	-	TRBJ1-5	CASSKLDQENQPQHF	TGTGCCAGCAGCAAACTAGACCAGGAGAATCAGCCCCAGCATTTT